These 11 T cell receptor beta chains were sequenced from one sample in a study of blood T cells in healthy people across ages. For the second PCR, which ran for 7 to 11 cycles, a sample-barcoded 5' primer and a J-beta primer mix were used. A single record per CDR3 protein comes from TCRdb applying MiXCR to the 5' RACE reads. There are 650,000 to 900,000 distinct CDR3 sequences in the sample; 62% occur only once, and about 30% lies in the top ten. The sample was blood. Receptors originate from a man under 40 in good health.

CDR3 DNA: TGTGCCAGCGGACCTCCCGGGACAGCTTACGAGCAGTACTTC. Protein sequence: CASGPPGTAYEQYF. This rearrangement joins TRBV6-5 to TRBJ2-4, with 7 positions matching TRBD1. The J call may be wrong; the DNA end is better matched by TRBJ2-7. The germline CDR1 and CDR2 sequences are MNHEY and SVGAGI. This CDR3 spans 14 amino acids.

The genes are TRBV28 and TRBJ2-3; D gene unclear. The CDR3 has 14 residues. V was pared by 6 bases and J by 3 bases, with 13 bases between. Germline CDR1 and CDR2: MDHEN and SYDVKM. CDR3 sequence: CASRVDGSTDTQYF. CDR3 coding DNA: TGTGCCAGCAGGGTGGACGGGTCGACAGATACGCAGTATTTT.

About this clonotype itself: Relative to the germline gene, one junction end is altered; a read error may explain this. V gene TRBV9 combines with J gene TRBJ2-1; TRBD2 matches 8 bases. Germline-derived CDR1 and CDR2 are SGDLS and YYNGEE. The CDR3 runs to 17 residues. CDR3 region: CASSANVDGGAYNEQFF. The CDR3, as DNA: TGTGCCAGCAGCGCGAACGTAGACGGGGGGGCCTACAATGAGCAGTTTTTC.

This sequence joins TRBV12-3 or TRBV12-4 and TRBJ2-7; TRBD1 aligns across 7 bases. Germline trimming cut 6 bases from V and 2 bases from J; bases unmatched to any gene: 7. This CDR3 is 14 amino acids long. CDR3: CASRSRQGTYEQYF. The CDR3 DNA reads as TGTGCCAGCAGGTCTAGACAGGGCACCTACGAGCAGTACTTC.

This clonotype showed up just once. The chain links TRBV27 to TRBJ2-5, with D perhaps matching TRBD2 (5 bases). The CDR3 is made up of 15 amino acids. Trimming left V 4 bases short and J 5 bases short, with 17 bases between. Germline CDR1 MNHEY, CDR2 SMNVEV (reference sequence). The CDR3 protein is CASSSLQRSGETQYF. DNA of the CDR3: TGTGCCAGCAGTTCGCTACAACGGTCGGGGGAGACCCAGTACTTC.

This clonotype was found once. This chain joins TRBV28 and TRBJ1-5; 7 bases match TRBD1. Germline assignment: CDR1 MDHEN and CDR2 SYDVKM. The V and J ends lost 6 bases and 5 bases, in that order; junction bases with no gene match: 7. CDR3 length equals 14 residues. CDR3 protein: CASRAGQEYQPQHF. The CDR3, as DNA: TGTGCCAGCAGAGCCGGACAGGAGTATCAGCCCCAGCATTTT.

V is TRBV25-1 and J is TRBJ2-1; no definite D call. V was clipped by 6 bases and J by 2 bases, with 8 bases between them. This CDR3 is built from 13 residues. In germline, CDR1 is MGHDK, CDR2 SYGVNS. The CDR3 spells CASRDGPYNEQFF. CDR3 nucleotides: TGTGCCAGCAGGGACGGTCCCTACAATGAGCAGTTCTTC.

The V gene is TRBV4-2, the J gene TRBJ1-6, with D maybe TRBD1 (5 bases). V lost 0 bases, J lost 10 bases, and 16 bases lay in between. Germline assignment: CDR1 LGHNA and CDR2 YNFKEQ. This CDR3 spans 16 amino acids. This chain's CDR3 is CASSQEGPRAGSPLHF. Here the CDR3 DNA reads TGTGCCAGCAGCCAAGAAGGGCCCAGGGCGGGATCACCCCTCCACTTT.

This clonotype was recorded a few times. The V gene is TRBV12-3 or TRBV12-4, the J gene TRBJ1-2, with TRBD1 as a possible D gene (5 bases). The CDR3 spans 12 residues. V was trimmed by 8 bases and J by 4 bases, leaving 11 bases between them. CDR3 coding DNA: TGTGCCAGCCTCGGGGCCGGCTATGGCTACACCTTC. Translated: CASLGAGYGYTF.

This clonotype was observed a few times. This chain connects TRBV4-3 to TRBJ2-1; D possibly uses TRBD1 or TRBD2 (5 bases each). The germline V gene encodes CDR1 LGHNA and CDR2 YSLEER. Deletions cut 1 base from V and 4 bases from J, with 14 bases between. CDR3 length: 16 residues. CDR3 sequence: CASSQGMRGVYNEQFF. In DNA, the CDR3 is TGCGCCAGCAGCCAAGGGATGAGGGGCGTGTACAATGAGCAGTTCTTC.

The table lists this clonotype with a few counts. The chain links TRBV13 to TRBJ2-5; D possibly corresponds to TRBD2 (6 bases). V was trimmed by 2 bases and J by 1 base, leaving 14 bases between them. Per germline, CDR1 PRHDT and CDR2 FYEKMQ (reference sequence). The CDR3 spans 16 residues. As DNA, the CDR3 is TGTGCCAGCAGCTTATACGGTCGGGGGATCCAAGAGACCCAGTACTTC. The encoded protein is CASSLYGRGIQETQYF.